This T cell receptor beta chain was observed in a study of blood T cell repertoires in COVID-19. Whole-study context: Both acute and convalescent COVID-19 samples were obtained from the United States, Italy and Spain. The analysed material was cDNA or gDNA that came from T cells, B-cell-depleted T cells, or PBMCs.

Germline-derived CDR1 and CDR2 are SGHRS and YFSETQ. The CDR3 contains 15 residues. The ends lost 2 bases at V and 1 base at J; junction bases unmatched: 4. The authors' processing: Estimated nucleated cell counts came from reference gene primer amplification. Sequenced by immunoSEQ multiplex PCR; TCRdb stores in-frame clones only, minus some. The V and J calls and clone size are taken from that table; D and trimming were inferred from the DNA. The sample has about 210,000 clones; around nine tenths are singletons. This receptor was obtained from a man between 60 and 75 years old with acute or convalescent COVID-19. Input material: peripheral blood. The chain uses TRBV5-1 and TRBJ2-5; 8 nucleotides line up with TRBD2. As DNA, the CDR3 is TGCGCCAGCAGCTTAGCGGGGGTAATCCAAGAGACCCAGTACTTC. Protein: CASSLAGVIQETQYF.